This TCR beta chain derives from a study of T cells in localized non-small cell lung cancer. Generated by immunoSEQ multiplex PCR, the TCRdb table keeps only in-frame clones and is missing some. The sample consists of fewer than 30,000 clones, 85% to 90% of them appearing once. V gave up 6 bases and J gave up 6 bases, with 12 bases separating them. The germline gives CDR1 KGHSH, CDR2 LQKENI. The length of the CDR3 is 13 residues. The study, taken as a whole, reports: Among blood samples, higher T cell density accompanied longer overall survival. Across samples, adjacent lung featured a median approximately 60 of the top 100 tumor clones.

Regarding this clone: Antigen specificity is unknown.

The V call is TRBV18, the J call TRBJ1-5; D unclear. This sample comprised peripheral blood, obtained before any cancer treatment. The receptor was isolated from a woman aged 40-69 years with stage I lung adenocarcinoma. CDR3 protein: CASSEGVSQPQHF. In DNA, the CDR3 is TGTGCCAGCTCTGAGGGTGTGTCTCAGCCCCAGCATTTT.